Listed below are T cell receptor beta chains from one sample, sequenced in a study of T cell repertoires in cytomegalovirus infection. TCRdb reanalysed the reads using MiXCR and keeps one entry per CDR3 protein. The table shows around 300,000 distinct CDR3 sequences, with 20% to 25% occurring only once. No antigen has been assigned to these receptors. The material sequenced was cultured PBMCs, taken from culture after CMV antigen stimulation. The source is a human donor in good health (CMV status not recorded). Some clones in this sample may be carry-over from other donors' samples. Both conserved end residues are part of each CDR3. The order of the fields is clone size, J gene, D gene, CDR3 length, V gene, CDR3 protein, CDR3 DNA. The D gene is left open where the match is weak. Not every row has a clone size; where given, it reads once, few, many or a size class.

NA	TRBJ2-1	NA	16	TRBV19	CASSIEIAFTYNEQFF	TGTGCCAGTAGTATAGAAATAGCGTTTACCTACAATGAGCAGTTCTTC
NA	TRBJ1-5	TRBD1	15	TRBV4-1	CASSQERTGRQPQHF	TGCGCCAGCAGCCAAGAAAGGACAGGGAGACAGCCCCAGCATTTT
many	TRBJ2-2	NA	13	TRBV27	CASIEQYTGELFF	TGTGCCAGCATTGAACAGTACACCGGGGAGCTGTTTTTT
many	TRBJ2-7	NA	14	TRBV7-2	CASSIRVSSYEQYF	TGTGCCAGCAGCATCAGGGTGAGCTCCTACGAGCAGTACTTC
NA	TRBJ1-5	NA	17	TRBV4-1	CASSQEGGSHSNQPQHF	TGCGCCAGCAGCCAAGAGGGGGGATCGCACAGCAATCAGCCCCAGCATTTT
few	TRBJ2-1	NA	13	TRBV7-9	CASSPRLEDEQFF	TGTGCCAGCAGCCCCCGACTAGAGGATGAGCAGTTCTTC
NA	TRBJ1-2	TRBD1	15	TRBV3-1	CASSQSGTGGYGYTF	TGTGCCAGCAGCCAGTCCGGGACAGGGGGCTATGGCTACACCTTC
NA	TRBJ1-6	NA	16	TRBV27	CASSPTQRLPNSPLHF	TGTGCCAGCAGCCCAACACAAAGGCTTCCTAATTCACCCCTCCACTTT
many	TRBJ2-5	NA	11	TRBV12-3/TRBV12-4	CASSLREAQYF	TGTGCCAGCAGTTTAAGGGAGGCCCAGTACTTC
many	TRBJ2-1	NA	16	TRBV7-9	CASSLGDSRSYNEQFF	TGTGCCAGCAGCTTAGGGGATAGCCGATCCTACAATGAGCAGTTCTTC
many	TRBJ1-4	NA	18	TRBV28	CASSLLSPQLRFNEKLFF	TGTGCCAGCAGTTTATTATCCCCCCAGCTCCGATTCAATGAAAAACTGTTTTTT
many	TRBJ2-6	TRBD1	17	TRBV7-8	CASSPRQGASGANVLTF	TGTGCCAGCAGCCCTCGACAGGGGGCCTCTGGGGCCAACGTCCTGACTTTC
NA	TRBJ2-3	TRBD2	15	TRBV19	CASSIGSGRADTQYF	TGTGCCAGTAGTATAGGTAGCGGGAGGGCAGATACGCAGTATTTT
NA	TRBJ2-3	NA	14	TRBV6-2/TRBV6-3	CASSYGLLTDTQYF	TGTGCCAGCAGTTATGGACTGCTCACAGATACGCAGTATTTT
NA	TRBJ1-5	NA	17	TRBV7-8	CASSLLTPRYSNQPQHF	TGTGCCAGCAGCTTACTGACGCCCCGATATAGCAATCAGCCCCAGCATTTT
few	TRBJ1-5	NA	13	TRBV10-3	CAISGGRGVPQHF	TGTGCCATCAGTGGGGGCCGGGGCGTGCCCCAGCATTTT
once	TRBJ2-1	NA	11	TRBV20-1	CSAGRYNEQFF	TGCAGTGCTGGGCGATACAATGAGCAGTTCTTC
many	TRBJ1-3	NA	15	TRBV4-1	CASRITVGSGNTIYF	TGCGCCAGCAGGATAACAGTGGGCTCTGGAAACACCATATATTTT
NA	TRBJ2-6	NA	14	TRBV7-8	CASSIRLGANVLTF	TGTGCCAGCAGCATCCGACTAGGGGCCAACGTCCTGACTTTC
NA	TRBJ2-7	NA	14	TRBV6-5	CASSYRVGGDEQYF	TGTGCCAGCAGTTACCGGGTCGGGGGAGACGAGCAGTACTTC
NA	TRBJ1-2	NA	12	TRBV2	CASSKGESGYTF	TGTGCCAGCAGTAAGGGGGAGAGCGGCTACACCTTC
NA	TRBJ2-7	TRBD2	15	TRBV7-2	CASSSSGRRTYEQYF	TGTGCCAGCAGCTCTAGCGGGAGGAGAACCTACGAGCAGTACTTC
few	TRBJ1-3	NA	11	TRBV28	CASSYANTIYF	TGTGCCAGCAGTTATGCGAACACCATATATTTT
few	TRBJ1-1	NA	17	TRBV12-5	CASGLVLWGRENTEAFF	TGTGCTAGTGGTTTGGTACTTTGGGGACGGGAGAACACTGAAGCTTTCTTT
few	TRBJ2-6	NA	14	TRBV20-1	CSARGIIGHDVLTF	TGCAGTGCTAGGGGAATCATAGGACACGACGTCCTGACTTTC
many	TRBJ2-7	TRBD1	12	TRBV29-1	CSVGTGTYEQYF	TGCAGCGTTGGGACAGGGACCTACGAGCAGTACTTC
few	TRBJ2-3	NA	15	TRBV5-1	CASSLGPTSTDTQYF	TGCGCCAGCAGCTTGGGGCCTACTAGCACAGATACGCAGTATTTT
few	TRBJ2-7	TRBD1	14	TRBV25-1	CASSAGQGSYEQYF	TGTGCCAGCAGTGCGGGACAGGGGTCCTACGAGCAGTACTTC
many	TRBJ1-1	NA	13	TRBV11-2	CASSLESTGEAFF	TGTGCCAGCAGCTTAGAAAGTACAGGCGAAGCTTTCTTT
NA	TRBJ1-6	NA	16	TRBV20-1	CSAREWDTGKNSPLHF	TGCAGTGCTAGAGAATGGGACACGGGGAAAAATTCACCCCTCCACTTT
NA	TRBJ1-1	NA	14	TRBV5-1	CASSLVFGDTEAFF	TGCGCCAGCAGCTTGGTGTTTGGGGACACTGAAGCTTTCTTT
NA	TRBJ2-1	NA	14	TRBV7-2	CASSPRPVGNEQFF	TGTGCCAGCAGCCCGCGACCGGTCGGGAATGAGCAGTTCTTC
NA	TRBJ2-1	TRBD2	15	TRBV6-2/TRBV6-3	CASSYRTSAKDEQFF	TGTGCCAGCAGCTACCGGACTAGCGCCAAGGATGAGCAGTTCTTC